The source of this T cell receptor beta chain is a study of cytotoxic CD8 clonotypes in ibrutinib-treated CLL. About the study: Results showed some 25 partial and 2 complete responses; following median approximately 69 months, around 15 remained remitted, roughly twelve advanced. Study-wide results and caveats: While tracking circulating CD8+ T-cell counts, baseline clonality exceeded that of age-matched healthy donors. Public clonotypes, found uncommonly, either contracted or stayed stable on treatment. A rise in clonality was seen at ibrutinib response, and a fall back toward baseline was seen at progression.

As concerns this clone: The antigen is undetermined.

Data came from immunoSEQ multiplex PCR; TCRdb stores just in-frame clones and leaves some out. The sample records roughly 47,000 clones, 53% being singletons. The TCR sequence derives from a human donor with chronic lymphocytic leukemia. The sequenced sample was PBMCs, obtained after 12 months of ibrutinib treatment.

CDR3 nucleotide sequence: TGCGCCAGCAGCTTCGTCGGGGCAACTAATGAAAAACTGTTTTTT. Protein product: CASSFVGATNEKLFF. The chain combines TRBV5-1 with TRBJ1-4; D uncertain. The CDR3 runs to 15 residues. The germline gives CDR1 SGHRS, CDR2 YFSETQ. The germline V and J ends were trimmed by 2 bases and 0 bases, with 8 bases remaining between them.